A selection of T cell receptor beta chains follows, all from one sample in a study of T-cell reconstitution after alpha-beta-depleted transplantation in children. TCRdb reanalysed the PCR reads using MiXCR and keeps one entry per CDR3 protein. This sample has about 460,000 distinct CDR3 sequences, with roughly 10% found just once. This material consisted of PBMCs, mostly from graft donor cells, taken 180 days after TCRalphabeta/CD19-depleted stem cell transplant. The receptor set was obtained from a female patient between 2 and 10 years old who had a stem cell transplant for aplastic anemia, so the T cells may come from the graft donor. Each CDR3 is given with its conserved first and last residue. Clone size is not always given. Where it is, it says once, few, many or a class for expanded clones.

>TRBV20-1|TRBJ2-7|.
CSARDTRASYEQYF
>TRBV5-1|TRBJ2-2|.
CASSLGQGLTGELFF
>TRBV12-5|TRBJ2-5|many
CASGLWYSENKETQYF
>TRBV28|TRBJ2-7|many
CASSFFQGPTSGRVLSYEQYF
>TRBV5-1|TRBJ2-3|many
CASSPRSSTDTQYF
>TRBV3-1|TRBJ1-2|few
CASSQDDRGLYGYTF
>TRBV20-1|TRBJ2-5|.
CSASFGSGQETQYF
>TRBV4-1|TRBJ2-7|few
CASSRSGLAGNSYEQYF
>TRBV12-3/TRBV12-4|TRBJ2-2|many
CASTPGGYAGELFF
>TRBV7-9|TRBJ2-2|few
CASSVSLGQPSSELFF
>TRBV9|TRBJ1-6|few
CASSPADPYNSPLHF
>TRBV20-1|TRBJ1-1|.
CSAPTGAFTEAFF
>TRBV6-5|TRBJ1-6|.
CASSYSLVNNSPLHF
>TRBV7-2|TRBJ2-5|few
CASSLAGVRAVLETQYF
>TRBV20-1|TRBJ2-7|few
CSARTPDSSYEQYF
>TRBV7-8|TRBJ2-7|.
CASSLAPRQGEAYEQYF
>TRBV20-1|TRBJ1-1|.
CTARTGNTEAFF
>TRBV12-3/TRBV12-4|TRBJ2-3|few
CASRPRGGGGLVPHTDTQYF
>TRBV10-3|TRBJ1-2|few
CATLTGKGGYTF
>TRBV29-1|TRBJ2-1|.
CSVDIGQISYNEQFF
>TRBV6-1|TRBJ2-6|few
CASRVDRHGANVLTF
>TRBV7-2|TRBJ2-1|few
CASSLSKGTSGANEQFF
>TRBV28|TRBJ2-7|few
CASSQPGTGIDEQYF
>TRBV15|TRBJ1-6|.
CATSRDRPPGRGSPLHF
>TRBV7-2|TRBJ1-4|.
CASSWWTAANEKLFF
>TRBV4-3|TRBJ2-3|.
CASSQGWGGSTDTQYF
>TRBV6-6|TRBJ1-2|few
CASIQTGRDGYTF
>TRBV4-2|TRBJ2-1|.
CASSQDPREAALKEQFF
>TRBV7-2|TRBJ2-1|.
CASSSRSVGQFF
>TRBV6-2/TRBV6-3|TRBJ2-1|.
CASSSNRPGADTTYNEQFF
>TRBV4-3|TRBJ2-5|many
CASSRTVSQETQYF